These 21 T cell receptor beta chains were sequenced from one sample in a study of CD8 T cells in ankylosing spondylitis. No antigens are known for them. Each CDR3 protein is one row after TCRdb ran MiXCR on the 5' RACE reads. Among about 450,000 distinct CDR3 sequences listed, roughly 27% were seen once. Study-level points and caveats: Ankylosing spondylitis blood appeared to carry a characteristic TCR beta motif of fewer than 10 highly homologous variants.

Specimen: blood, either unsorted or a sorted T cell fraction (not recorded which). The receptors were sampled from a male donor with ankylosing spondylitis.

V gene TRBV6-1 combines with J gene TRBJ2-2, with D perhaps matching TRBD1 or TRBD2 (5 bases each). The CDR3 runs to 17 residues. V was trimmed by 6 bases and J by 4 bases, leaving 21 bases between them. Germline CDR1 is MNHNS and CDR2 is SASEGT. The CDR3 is CASRQLTGTSGTGELFF. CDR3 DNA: TGTGCCAGCAGACAACTCACCGGGACCTCGGGCACCGGGGAGCTGTTTTTT.

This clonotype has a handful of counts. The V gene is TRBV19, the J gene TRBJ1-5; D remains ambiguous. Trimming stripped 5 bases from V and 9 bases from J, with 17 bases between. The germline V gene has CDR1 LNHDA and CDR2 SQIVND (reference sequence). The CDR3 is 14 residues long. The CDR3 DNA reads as TGTGCCAGTAGTCCCCAGAAGGGTGCGGGGCCCCAGCATTTT. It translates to CASSPQKGAGPQHF.

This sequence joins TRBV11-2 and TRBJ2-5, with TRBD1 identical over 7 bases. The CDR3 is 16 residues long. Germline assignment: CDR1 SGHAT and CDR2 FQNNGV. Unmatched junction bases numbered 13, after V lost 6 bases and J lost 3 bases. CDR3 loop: CASRRWLRDSKETQYF. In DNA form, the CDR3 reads TGTGCCAGCAGGAGATGGCTCCGGGACAGTAAAGAGACCCAGTACTTC.

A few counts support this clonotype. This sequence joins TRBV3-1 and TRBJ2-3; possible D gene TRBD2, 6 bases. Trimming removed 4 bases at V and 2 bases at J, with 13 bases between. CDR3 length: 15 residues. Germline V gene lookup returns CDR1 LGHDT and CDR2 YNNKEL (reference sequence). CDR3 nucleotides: TGTGCCAGCAGCCCGGGACTTCGATCCACAGATACGCAGTATTTT. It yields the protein CASSPGLRSTDTQYF.

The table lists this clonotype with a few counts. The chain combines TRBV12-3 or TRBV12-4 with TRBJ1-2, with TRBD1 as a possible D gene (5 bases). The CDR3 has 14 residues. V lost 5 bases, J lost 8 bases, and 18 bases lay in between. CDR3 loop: CASSTRGSPRGYTF. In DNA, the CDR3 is TGTGCCAGCAGTACTAGGGGTTCCCCAAGGGGCTACACCTTC.

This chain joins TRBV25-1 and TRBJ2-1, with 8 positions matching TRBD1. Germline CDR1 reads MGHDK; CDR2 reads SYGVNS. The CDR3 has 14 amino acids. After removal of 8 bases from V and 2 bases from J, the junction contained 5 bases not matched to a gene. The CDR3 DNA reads TGTGCCAGCGACAGGACAGGGACCTACAATGAGCAGTTCTTC. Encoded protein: CASDRTGTYNEQFF.

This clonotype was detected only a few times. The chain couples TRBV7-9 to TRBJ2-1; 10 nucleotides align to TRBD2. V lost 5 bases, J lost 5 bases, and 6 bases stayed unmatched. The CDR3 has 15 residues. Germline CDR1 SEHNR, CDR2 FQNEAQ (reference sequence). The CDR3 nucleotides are TGTGCCAGCAGCCTACTAGCGGGATCAGACAATGAGCAGTTCTTC. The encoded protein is CASSLLAGSDNEQFF. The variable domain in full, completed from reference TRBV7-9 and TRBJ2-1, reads DTGVSQNPRHKITKRGQNVTFRCDPISEHNRLYWYRQTLGQGPEFLTYFQNEAQLEKSRLLSDRFSAERPKGSFSTLEIQRTEQGDSAMYLCASSLLAGSDNEQFFGPGTRLTVL.

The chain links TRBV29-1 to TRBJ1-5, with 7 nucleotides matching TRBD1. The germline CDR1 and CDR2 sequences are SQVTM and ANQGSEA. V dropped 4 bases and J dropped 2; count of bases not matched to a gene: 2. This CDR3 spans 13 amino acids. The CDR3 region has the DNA TGCAGCGTTGCAACAGGGGGCAATCAGCCCCAGCATTTT. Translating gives CSVATGGNQPQHF.

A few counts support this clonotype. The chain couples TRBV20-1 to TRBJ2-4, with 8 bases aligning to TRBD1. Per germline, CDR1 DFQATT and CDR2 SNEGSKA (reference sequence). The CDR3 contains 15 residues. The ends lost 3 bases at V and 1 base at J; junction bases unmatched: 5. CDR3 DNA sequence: TGCAGTGCTAGTTACCCAGGGGGCGCCAAAAACATTCAGTACTTC. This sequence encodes CSASYPGGAKNIQYF.

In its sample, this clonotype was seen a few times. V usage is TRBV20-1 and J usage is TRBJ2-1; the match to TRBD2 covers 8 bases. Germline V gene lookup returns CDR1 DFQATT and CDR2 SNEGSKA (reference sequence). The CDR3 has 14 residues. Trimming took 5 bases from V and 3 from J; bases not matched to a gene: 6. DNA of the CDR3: TGCAGTGCTCATAGCGGGGCGGTCTACAATGAGCAGTTCTTC. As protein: CSAHSGAVYNEQFF.

The CDR3 reads CASSRVASTDTQYF. The CDR3 DNA follows: TGTGCCAGCAGCAGGGTAGCGAGCACAGATACGCAGTATTTT. The chain carries TRBV3-1 and TRBJ2-3, with a tentative D call TRBD2 (5 bases). V was clipped by 5 bases and J by 0 bases, with 9 bases between them. CDR3 size: 14 residues. In germline, CDR1 is LGHDT, CDR2 YNNKEL (reference sequence).

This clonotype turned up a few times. As DNA, the CDR3 is TGTGCCACCACCGCAACCGGGGACGAAGGTGGCTACACCTTC. It specifies CATTATGDEGGYTF. The V call is TRBV24-1, the J call TRBJ1-2; D might be TRBD1 (5 bases). Germline CDR1 is KGHDR and CDR2 is SFDVKD. V was clipped by 8 bases and J by 7 bases, with 19 bases between them. The CDR3 is 14 amino acids.

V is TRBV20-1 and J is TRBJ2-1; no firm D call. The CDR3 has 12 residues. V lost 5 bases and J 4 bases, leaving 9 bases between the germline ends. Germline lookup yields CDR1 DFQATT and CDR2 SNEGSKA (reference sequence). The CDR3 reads CSAEPQYNEQFF. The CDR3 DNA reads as TGCAGTGCTGAACCTCAATACAATGAGCAGTTCTTC.

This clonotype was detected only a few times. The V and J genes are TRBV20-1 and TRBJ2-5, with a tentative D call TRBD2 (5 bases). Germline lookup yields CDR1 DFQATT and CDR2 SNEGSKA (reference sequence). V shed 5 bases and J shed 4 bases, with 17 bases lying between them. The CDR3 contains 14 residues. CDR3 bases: TGCAGTGCTGCTCGGACTCCCTGGGGAGAGACCCAGTACTTC. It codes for CSAARTPWGETQYF.

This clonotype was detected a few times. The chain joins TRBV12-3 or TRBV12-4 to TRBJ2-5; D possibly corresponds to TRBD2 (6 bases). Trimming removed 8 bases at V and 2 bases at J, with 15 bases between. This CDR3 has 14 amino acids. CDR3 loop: CASQSAGIQETQYF. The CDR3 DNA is TGTGCCAGCCAAAGTGCGGGGATTCAAGAGACCCAGTACTTC.

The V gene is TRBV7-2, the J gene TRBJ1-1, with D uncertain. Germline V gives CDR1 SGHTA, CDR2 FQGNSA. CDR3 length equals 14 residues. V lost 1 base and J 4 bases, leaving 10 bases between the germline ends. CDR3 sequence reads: CASSLEAAVTEAFF. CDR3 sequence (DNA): TGTGCCAGCAGCTTAGAGGCCGCCGTCACTGAAGCTTTCTTT.

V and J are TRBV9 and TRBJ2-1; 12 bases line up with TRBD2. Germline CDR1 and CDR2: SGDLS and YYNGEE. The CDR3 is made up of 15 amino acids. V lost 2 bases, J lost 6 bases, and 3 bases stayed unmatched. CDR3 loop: CASSVTSGRLNEQFF. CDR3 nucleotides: TGTGCCAGCAGCGTTACTAGCGGGAGGCTCAATGAGCAGTTCTTC.

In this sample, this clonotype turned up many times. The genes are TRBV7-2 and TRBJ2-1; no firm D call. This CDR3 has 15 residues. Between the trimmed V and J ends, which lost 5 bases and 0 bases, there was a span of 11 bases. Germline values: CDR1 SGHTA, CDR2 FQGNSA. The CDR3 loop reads CASSPAPSSYNEQFF. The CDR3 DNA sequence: TGTGCCAGCAGCCCTGCCCCTAGCTCCTACAATGAGCAGTTCTTC.

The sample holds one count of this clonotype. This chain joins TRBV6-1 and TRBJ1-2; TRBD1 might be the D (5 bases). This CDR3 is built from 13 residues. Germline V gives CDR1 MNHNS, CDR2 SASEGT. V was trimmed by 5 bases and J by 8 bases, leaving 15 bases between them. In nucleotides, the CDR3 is TGTGCCAGCAGTCGACAGTCCCCGGGAGGCTACACCTTC. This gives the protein CASSRQSPGGYTF.

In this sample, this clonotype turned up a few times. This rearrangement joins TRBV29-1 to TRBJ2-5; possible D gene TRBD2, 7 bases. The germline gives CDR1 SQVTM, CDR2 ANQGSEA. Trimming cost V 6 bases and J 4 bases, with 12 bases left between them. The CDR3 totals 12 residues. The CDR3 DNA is TGCAGCGTAGGAAGGGGGGGAGAGACCCAGTACTTC. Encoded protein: CSVGRGGETQYF.

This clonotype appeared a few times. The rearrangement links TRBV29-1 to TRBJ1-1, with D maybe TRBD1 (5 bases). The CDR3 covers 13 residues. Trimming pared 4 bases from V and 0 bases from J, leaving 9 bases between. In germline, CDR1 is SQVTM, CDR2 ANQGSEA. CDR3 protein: CSVGQTMNTEAFF. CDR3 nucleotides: TGCAGCGTTGGACAGACCATGAACACTGAAGCTTTCTTT.